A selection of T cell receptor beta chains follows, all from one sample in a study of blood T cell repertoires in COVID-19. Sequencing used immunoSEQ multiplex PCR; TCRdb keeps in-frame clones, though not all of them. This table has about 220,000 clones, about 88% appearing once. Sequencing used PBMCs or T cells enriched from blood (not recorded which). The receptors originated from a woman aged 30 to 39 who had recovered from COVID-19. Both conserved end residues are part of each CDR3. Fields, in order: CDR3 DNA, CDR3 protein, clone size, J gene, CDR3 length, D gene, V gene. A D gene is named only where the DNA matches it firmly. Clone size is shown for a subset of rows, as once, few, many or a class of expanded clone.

CDR3 DNA: TGCGCCAGCAGCGTACAGGGTTTGAACACTGAAGCTTTCTTT
CDR3 protein: CASSVQGLNTEAFF
clone size: NA
J gene: TRBJ1-1
CDR3 length: 14
D gene: NA
V gene: TRBV5-1

CDR3 DNA: TGTGCCAGCAGCCCGAGGGTGGGCACAGATACGCAGTATTTT
CDR3 protein: CASSPRVGTDTQYF
clone size: NA
J gene: TRBJ2-3
CDR3 length: 14
D gene: NA
V gene: TRBV7-3

CDR3 DNA: TGTGCCAGCAGCCTAGCGGGGGGCACAGATACGCAGTATTTT
CDR3 protein: CASSLAGGTDTQYF
clone size: many
J gene: TRBJ2-3
CDR3 length: 14
D gene: TRBD2
V gene: TRBV3-1/TRBV3-2

CDR3 DNA: TGTGCCAGCAGGGTTCGACAGGACTCTGGAAACACCATATATTTT
CDR3 protein: CASRVRQDSGNTIYF
clone size: NA
J gene: TRBJ1-3
CDR3 length: 15
D gene: NA
V gene: TRBV2

CDR3 DNA: TGCAGCGTTCGCATCCAGGCCCCTACTGAAGCTTTCTTT
CDR3 protein: CSVRIQAPTEAFF
clone size: NA
J gene: TRBJ1-1
CDR3 length: 13
D gene: NA
V gene: TRBV29-1

CDR3 DNA: TGTGCCAGCAGTTACCTGGAGGCGGCCCCCTATGGCTACACCTTC
CDR3 protein: CASSYLEAAPYGYTF
clone size: NA
J gene: TRBJ1-2
CDR3 length: 15
D gene: NA
V gene: TRBV6-2/TRBV6-3

CDR3 DNA: TGCGCCAGCAGCTTCCAGGGGATAACAACTAATGAAAAACTGTTTTTT
CDR3 protein: CASSFQGITTNEKLFF
clone size: NA
J gene: TRBJ1-4
CDR3 length: 16
D gene: NA
V gene: TRBV5-1

CDR3 DNA: TGTGCCAGCAGCCCCACGGAGGCGGGGGCCGCCTACGAGCAGTACTTC
CDR3 protein: CASSPTEAGAAYEQYF
clone size: NA
J gene: TRBJ2-7
CDR3 length: 16
D gene: NA
V gene: TRBV7-8

CDR3 DNA: TGCGCCAGCAGCTTTGTGCGGGGCAGGGACTATGGCTACACCTTC
CDR3 protein: CASSFVRGRDYGYTF
clone size: once
J gene: TRBJ1-2
CDR3 length: 15
D gene: NA
V gene: TRBV5-1

CDR3 DNA: TGTGCCAGCTCACCAATGACAGGGGGTCACACTGAAGCTTTCTTT
CDR3 protein: CASSPMTGGHTEAFF
clone size: NA
J gene: TRBJ1-1
CDR3 length: 15
D gene: TRBD1
V gene: TRBV18

CDR3 DNA: TGTGCCAGCAGCCTTGACAGAACGAGCTACCATAAGACCTTC
CDR3 protein: CASSLDRTSYHKTF
clone size: NA
J gene: TRBJ1-2
CDR3 length: 14
D gene: NA
V gene: TRBV7-2

CDR3 DNA: TGTGCCAGCAGTTTCGGTTTCAATCAGCCCCAGCATTTT
CDR3 protein: CASSFGFNQPQHF
clone size: NA
J gene: TRBJ1-5
CDR3 length: 13
D gene: NA
V gene: TRBV27

CDR3 DNA: TGTGCCAGCAGCTGGGCGGACAGGGGACTCTCTACTTCGAATGAGCAGTTCTTC
CDR3 protein: CASSWADRGLSTSNEQFF
clone size: NA
J gene: TRBJ2-1
CDR3 length: 18
D gene: TRBD1
V gene: TRBV5-5

CDR3 DNA: TGTGCCAGCAGCACGGCCGGGACAGGCCAGTATGGCTACACCTTC
CDR3 protein: CASSTAGTGQYGYTF
clone size: NA
J gene: TRBJ1-2
CDR3 length: 15
D gene: TRBD1
V gene: TRBV7-2

CDR3 DNA: TGTGCCAGCAGCTTAGAACAGCTTTACGAGCAGTACTTC
CDR3 protein: CASSLEQLYEQYF
clone size: NA
J gene: TRBJ2-7
CDR3 length: 13
D gene: NA
V gene: TRBV7-6

CDR3 DNA: TGTGCCAGCAGCCAAACAAGACTAGCGGGAATAGAGACCCAGTACTTC
CDR3 protein: CASSQTRLAGIETQYF
clone size: NA
J gene: TRBJ2-5
CDR3 length: 16
D gene: TRBD2
V gene: TRBV14

CDR3 DNA: TGTGCCAGTAGCCCCGACAGGGGACCCTCCTACGAGCAGTACTTC
CDR3 protein: CASSPDRGPSYEQYF
clone size: NA
J gene: TRBJ2-7
CDR3 length: 15
D gene: TRBD1
V gene: TRBV19

CDR3 DNA: TGCGCCAGCAGCCAAGAGATCAACAGGGTCTTTGTTGTTGGTTCACCCCTCCACTTT
CDR3 protein: CASSQEINRVFVVGSPLHF
clone size: NA
J gene: TRBJ1-6
CDR3 length: 19
D gene: NA
V gene: TRBV4-3

CDR3 DNA: TGTGCCAGCAGCCTAACGAACACCGGGGAGCTGTTTTTT
CDR3 protein: CASSLTNTGELFF
clone size: NA
J gene: TRBJ2-2
CDR3 length: 13
D gene: NA
V gene: TRBV7-9

CDR3 DNA: TGTGCCAGCTCACCATACGGTTATAGCAATCAGCCCCAGCATTTT
CDR3 protein: CASSPYGYSNQPQHF
clone size: NA
J gene: TRBJ1-5
CDR3 length: 15
D gene: NA
V gene: TRBV18

CDR3 DNA: TGTGCCAGCAGCTTTCAGGGGGGCCAAGAGACCCAGTACTTC
CDR3 protein: CASSFQGGQETQYF
clone size: once
J gene: TRBJ2-5
CDR3 length: 14
D gene: NA
V gene: TRBV7-2

CDR3 DNA: TGCGCCAGCAGCCAGCGGACAGGGGATATCACTGAAGCTTTCTTT
CDR3 protein: CASSQRTGDITEAFF
clone size: NA
J gene: TRBJ1-1
CDR3 length: 15
D gene: TRBD1
V gene: TRBV4-1

CDR3 DNA: TGTGCCAGCACCCCTTTGCGGAGGAACCCCGGGGAGCTGTTTTTT
CDR3 protein: CASTPLRRNPGELFF
clone size: NA
J gene: TRBJ2-2
CDR3 length: 15
D gene: NA
V gene: TRBV7-9

CDR3 DNA: TGTGCCAGCGGGGCCCGGGGGATTGGTGAAAAACTGTTTTTT
CDR3 protein: CASGARGIGEKLFF
clone size: NA
J gene: TRBJ1-4
CDR3 length: 14
D gene: NA
V gene: TRBV25-1

CDR3 DNA: TGTGCCAGCAGCTCTATGGACAGGGAACATGGCTACACCTTC
CDR3 protein: CASSSMDREHGYTF
clone size: NA
J gene: TRBJ1-2
CDR3 length: 14
D gene: TRBD1
V gene: TRBV5-8

CDR3 DNA: TGTGCCAGCAGTGATGGGGGGTTTTATAACGGGGAGCTGTTTTTT
CDR3 protein: CASSDGGFYNGELFF
clone size: NA
J gene: TRBJ2-2
CDR3 length: 15
D gene: NA
V gene: TRBV2

CDR3 DNA: TGCAGCGTTGGGGACAGGTACGAGCAGTACTTC
CDR3 protein: CSVGDRYEQYF
clone size: once
J gene: TRBJ2-7
CDR3 length: 11
D gene: TRBD1
V gene: TRBV29-1

CDR3 DNA: TGCGCCAGCAGCTTGGGTGGAGGGGAGGTAAACACTGAAGCTTTCTTT
CDR3 protein: CASSLGGGEVNTEAFF
clone size: NA
J gene: TRBJ1-1
CDR3 length: 16
D gene: NA
V gene: TRBV5-1

CDR3 DNA: TGTGCCAGCAGCTTAGATAAGGGGTCAGAGACCCAGTACTTC
CDR3 protein: CASSLDKGSETQYF
clone size: NA
J gene: TRBJ2-5
CDR3 length: 14
D gene: NA
V gene: TRBV7-2

CDR3 DNA: TGTGCCAGCAGCCAAACTACTAGCGGGGGGGCCGGGAATGAGCAGTTCTTC
CDR3 protein: CASSQTTSGGAGNEQFF
clone size: NA
J gene: TRBJ2-1
CDR3 length: 17
D gene: TRBD2
V gene: TRBV4-2

CDR3 DNA: TGCGCCAGCAGCACCGGACAGGGAGTAGGCCACTATGGCTACACCTTC
CDR3 protein: CASSTGQGVGHYGYTF
clone size: NA
J gene: TRBJ1-2
CDR3 length: 16
D gene: TRBD1
V gene: TRBV5-1

CDR3 DNA: TGTGCCACCAGCATCGACAGGGGTGGCTACACCTTC
CDR3 protein: CATSIDRGGYTF
clone size: NA
J gene: TRBJ1-2
CDR3 length: 12
D gene: TRBD1
V gene: TRBV15

CDR3 DNA: TGTGCCAGCTCACCGCGCCCCAGGGGGCCTTCTAACTATGGCTACACCTTC
CDR3 protein: CASSPRPRGPSNYGYTF
clone size: NA
J gene: TRBJ1-2
CDR3 length: 17
D gene: TRBD1
V gene: TRBV18

CDR3 DNA: TGTGCCAGCAGTTTCAAGGACACAGACTCACAAGAGACCCAGTACTTC
CDR3 protein: CASSFKDTDSQETQYF
clone size: NA
J gene: TRBJ2-5
CDR3 length: 16
D gene: NA
V gene: TRBV27

CDR3 DNA: TGTGCCAGCAGTTTAACAGGGTTCGAAAACAATGAGCAGTTCTTC
CDR3 protein: CASSLTGFENNEQFF
clone size: NA
J gene: TRBJ2-1
CDR3 length: 15
D gene: NA
V gene: TRBV7-9

CDR3 DNA: TGTGCCAGCAGGTACAGGGTAAGCTCCTACGAGCAGTACTTC
CDR3 protein: CASRYRVSSYEQYF
clone size: NA
J gene: TRBJ2-7
CDR3 length: 14
D gene: NA
V gene: TRBV2